The sequence of this TCR beta chain was determined in a study of beta chain features in type 1 diabetes. Findings of the study overall: Comparison showed that naive, central memory and Treg TCRB repertoires appeared more similar among patients than among healthy donors. Moderate but significant shortening of TCRB CDR3s was recorded in all four CD4+ subsets from Type 1 diabetes patients.

Notes on this clone: Its specificity is not known.

The whole isolated RNA underwent reverse transcription, so sequencing captured expressed TCRB transcripts. The average read count of naive, central memory and regulatory T cell samples was around 3.8 million. TCRdb keeps only in-frame clones here, not all; method: immunoSEQ multiplex PCR. The sample yields about 410,000 clones, around 14% seen once. Germline CDR1 reads SNHLY; CDR2 reads FYNNEI. The CDR3 has 12 amino acids. Between the trimmed V and J ends, which lost 8 bases and 4 bases, there was a span of 10 bases. All sorted populations exceeded 95% purity. The V and J genes are TRBV2 and TRBJ2-3; weak D call: TRBD1 (5 bases). The sequenced sample was naive CD4+ T cells from blood. The receptor comes from a young man in good health. The CDR3 spells CASAGYADTQYF. The CDR3 DNA is TGTGCCAGCGCAGGGTACGCAGATACGCAGTATTTT.